One TCR beta chain is described in this entry. Whereas donors were nominally healthy upon sampling, unrecorded immune exposures were probable. These data originate in a study of cytomegalovirus exposure and HLA in healthy donors. Primers included in the PCR were 60 Vbeta and 13 Jbeta primers. This table comes from immunoSEQ multiplex PCR, and its TCRdb copy is limited to in-frame clones, with some not included. The data show some 220,000 clones, with approximately 82% seen just once and 0.58% held by the top ten. Germline trimming cut 10 bases from V and 0 bases from J; bases unmatched to any gene: 9. Looked up from germline, CDR1 is ENHRY and CDR2 is SYGVKD. The CDR3 has 15 amino acids.

This receptor was obtained from a woman aged 40 to 50 in good health and CMV-seronegative. Sequencing input: PBMCs. The V gene is TRBV10-3, the J gene TRBJ2-7; 10 bases align to TRBD2. The CDR3 region is CATPVLAGASYEQYF. The CDR3 DNA is TGTGCCACCCCAGTGCTAGCGGGGGCCTCCTACGAGCAGTACTTC.